This T cell receptor beta chain was recorded in a study of PD-1 blockade in classical Hodgkin lymphoma. On the study more broadly: It was nivolumab at 3 mg/kg, given intravenously every 2 weeks, that patients received.

The CDR3 length is 15 residues. Germline CDR1 is SGDLS and CDR2 is YYNGEE. Trimming shortened V by 0 bases and J by 3 bases, and 9 bases separated the two germline ends. With respect to this clone: Antigen unknown.

Profiling relied on immunoSEQ multiplex PCR, and the TCRdb table lists in-frame clones only, not all of them. The repertoire holds 30,000 to 35,000 clones, with 82% as singletons. Study results and limitations: By cycle point C4D1, TCR diversity had risen significantly in CD4+ cells (but not CD8+ cells). Whoever responded completely had baseline diversity much like that seen in newly diagnosed patients. Newly diagnosed patients were said to have less baseline TCR diversity than healthy donors did.

There was relapse after autologous stem cell transplantation in every patient, and there was variation in brentuximab vedotin exposure. This clonotype was obtained from a human donor with classical Hodgkin lymphoma. The chain uses TRBV9 and TRBJ2-2; a possible D gene is TRBD2 (6 bases). Sample: peripheral blood mononuclear cells (PBMCs), taken at baseline. In nucleotides, the CDR3 is TGTGCCAGCAGCGTAGCGGCGGGATACACCGGGGAGCTGTTTTTT. Translating it yields CASSVAAGYTGELFF. Based on the CDR3 plus reference TRBV9 and TRBJ2-2, the full variable domain is DSGVTQTPKHLITATGQRVTLRCSPRSGDLSVYWYQQSLDQGLQFLIQYYNGEERAKGNILERFSAQQFPDLHSELNLSSLELGDSALYFCASSVAAGYTGELFFGEGSRLTVL.